The source of this T cell receptor beta chain is a study of OX40 agonist ivuxolimab in advanced cancers. Blood specimens came from baseline, cycle 4 day 1, and cycle 7 day 1. V gave up 0 bases and J gave up 1 base; unmatched junction bases: 9. The CDR3 has 18 amino acids. Germline-derived CDR1 and CDR2 are SGHNT and YENEEA. Some clones are missing from TCRdb's copy, which holds only in-frame ones; the method was immunoSEQ multiplex PCR. The sample has around 90,000 clones, about 90% seen once; the top ten hold 0.95% to 1.3%. This sequence was found in an adult with an advanced solid tumor such as melanoma, head and neck, liver or kidney cancer. The genes are TRBV11-3 and TRBJ2-5; 9 bases map to TRBD2. This material consisted of CD4+ or CD8+ T cells sorted from blood, taken in a trial of the OX40 agonist ivuxolimab. CDR3 in DNA: TGTGCCAGCAGCTTAGAGGGTCGGCTAGCGGGATTCCAAGAGACCCAGTACTTC. This translates into CASSLEGRLAGFQETQYF.